This T cell receptor beta chain was identified during a study of cytomegalovirus exposure and HLA in healthy donors (dated by TCRdb to about 2017). In terms of the full investigation: An earlier analysis of 587 of the donors reported 276 Gb of sequence data and approximately 110 million unique TCR beta sequences from 150 million to 200 million T cells. Typing coverage differed by locus: A, B, C, DRB1 and DQB1 were typed in about 620-630 donors, DQA1 in around 500, DPA1 in some 600, and DPB1 in 472. Approximately 300 gigabases of sequencing data and 80 million or so unique TCR sequences were included in an early release covering around 650 HLA-typed donors. The study used immunosequencing to profile the T cell repertoires of approximately 690 subjects and linked those repertoires to cytomegalovirus serostatus. Both class I and class II loci were covered by HLA typing, at four-digit resolution. Every repertoire in the discovery cohort had been generated on one and the same sequencing platform. A separate validation cohort of some 130 different subjects was used in addition to the roughly 670-subject first cohort. High-throughput TCR immunosequencing, statistical association of individual TCRs with disease status, and machine learning were combined to predict cytomegalovirus infection status. Of the roughly 430 genotyped donors, approximately 83% fell in the genetic ancestry cluster associated with self-reported Caucasian donors. To decide whether each TCR beta V gene segment behaved as functional or pseudogenic, an earlier analysis of 587 of the donors relied on high-throughput TCR beta sequencing. In the later analysis, no new phenotypic data were used to find candidate immune exposures; instead, reliance was placed on TCR beta sequences and their occurrence across donors. In a later analysis, previously published TCR beta repertoires from 666 donors were re-analyzed and high-resolution HLA genotyping was added so that TCR occurrence patterns could be studied. About five DR-DQ haplotypes were treated as single units for association and clustering because of strong linkage in the cohort. Among about 400 genotyped donors of the cohort, an average of approximately 220,000 unique TCR beta nucleotide sequences was sequenced per donor, of which roughly 18% were non-productive. A later genetic analysis took genome-wide SNP genotypes for about 55% of the 666 donors and used that subset as a discovery cohort. Alongside the repertoire data, information on donor age, sex, ethnicity and CMV serostatus was compiled. The study aimed to test whether signatures of past pathogen exposure could be identified by cataloging public T cell receptors. Summary of the overall study and its limitations: This cohort had only TCR beta chains sequenced, and the lack of alpha or paired-chain data limited which features could be detected. Broadly in line with IMGT annotations, most TCR beta V segments showed up in productive rearrangements about 87% or about 30% of the time in an earlier analysis of under 700 of the donors. In both the original and validation cohorts, the classifier was reported to diagnose cytomegalovirus status with high specificity and sensitivity. Presence/absence analyses assumed roughly uniform sequencing depth across donors, an assumption that may not hold. Because the 87-base-pair reads could not distinguish some IMGT-functional V segments, including TRBV6-2 and TRBV6-3, those segments were excluded. Three of the identified cytomegalovirus-associated TCR beta chains were confirmed in vitro to be specific for cytomegalovirus antigens. In a later analysis, HLA-associated TCR beta chains were found to be more clonally expanded and to have lower generation probabilities than equally common non-associated chains. A total of some 180 TCR beta chains were listed by the study as associated with cytomegalovirus. A further reported finding was that TCR beta sequences accurately predicted the HLA-A and HLA-B alleles for most subjects in the first cohort. The authors suggested that the approach could potentially be extended to other disease states and immunological phenotypes. At a false discovery rate of 0.05, a later analysis linked 16,000 or so TCR beta sequences to specific HLA alleles. In a later genetic analysis, a missense DCLRE1C variant was associated with V-gene and J-gene trimming of TCR beta chains, and the association was replicated in an independent cohort. Most CMV-associated TCR beta chains appeared to be HLA-restricted in a later analysis, and the HLA associations seemed to be driven largely by CMV exposure. Compared with the approximately 710-donor mean, donors in an Asian-associated ancestry cluster had fewer N-insertions in productive TCRs, according to a later genetic analysis. Immune exposure information for the cohort was limited to CMV serostatus. Because counts were too low, roughly 18 rarely observed V segments, including chromosome 9 orphons, were left out of the earlier analysis of several hundred of the donors. When HLA alleles, especially DR and DQ, strongly co-occurred, TCR associations were difficult to assign to individual alleles. Because HLA typing was unavailable for some donors at each locus, only the typed subset was used in association tests. A cluster of highly shared sequence variants was judged likely to represent a technical artifact of the sequencing pipeline. While some public TCRs were present in many individuals, most TCR sequences turned up only very rarely across donors. In a later analysis, the rate of TCR association differed among HLA loci, with DRB1 alleles having the most associated TCRs and HLA-C alleles having the fewest. Linkage disequilibrium might explain the correlated functional status among segregating V segments, but an unknown experimental factor could not be ruled out. A later analysis reported that several top co-occurrence clusters appeared linked to parvovirus B19, influenza, CMV and Epstein-Barr virus.

This clone was seen just once. Its antigen remains undetermined. No much larger clone is present one base from it, and per-base qualities are unavailable. The cohort comprised some 700 healthy bone marrow donors. All cohort members were sampled while nominally healthy, although unrecorded immune exposures were likely present. The donor was CMV seronegative and was included in the group of several hundred seronegative cohort members. A peripheral blood sample was provided by each donor, and peripheral blood mononuclear cells were used for TCR beta sequencing. Genomic DNA extraction from the blood cell samples was performed with the Qiagen DNeasy Blood Extraction Kit. Receptor libraries were prepared by the immunoSEQ multiplex PCR assay. A mixture of 60 forward primers for TCR Vbeta segments and 13 reverse primers for TCR Jbeta segments was used in the multiplex PCR. A multiplex PCR assay on genomic DNA amplified the CDR3 region of rearranged TCR beta genes. On the Illumina HiSeq System, the amplified TCR beta libraries were sequenced as 87-base-pair reads. Under the source paper's analysis protocol: A later analysis tallied tens of millions of unique TCR beta chains across the 700 or so repertoires, and approximately 11 million of those chains were shared by two or more donors. A nearest-neighbor algorithm error-corrected the raw reads and collapsed the reads into unique sequences, merging closely related sequences to remove PCR and sequencing errors. CDR3 sequences were aligned to IMGT reference sequences to assign V, D and J gene segments. Each retained sequence needed at least a six-nucleotide match to both a V gene segment and a J gene segment. Rearrangements were called productive when the CDR3 lacked stop codons and stayed in frame with V and J; all others were non-productive. Following IMGT convention, CDR3 was defined as the stretch from the second conserved V-encoded cysteine up to the conserved J-encoded phenylalanine. In an earlier analysis of 500 to 650 of the donors, sequences lacking an unambiguous match to a single V gene segment were excluded. In an earlier analysis of approximately 610 of the donors, V segments were called functional above 56.7% productive rearrangements and were called segregating when the between-donor standard deviation exceeded 5%. A statistical classification framework was built to diagnose cytomegalovirus status from the catalog of TCR beta chain sequences. V and J gene assignment, in a later analysis, came from comparing TCR nucleotide sequences with IMGT/GENE-DB human TR gene sequences. The TCRdist pipeline was used in a later analysis to assign CDR3 sequences and most-parsimonious VDJ recombination scenarios. In a later analysis, each TCR beta chain was defined by its CDR3 amino acid sequence together with its V-gene family, and reads lacking a unique V-gene family were excluded. As a way to deal with suspected cross-contamination and a sequencing artifact, a later analysis dropped roughly 600 nucleotide sequences that were highly shared and had low generation probability. A later analysis calculated a clonal expansion index for each public chain from normalized within-repertoire ranks of inferred template counts. A later analysis computed generation probabilities with a VDJ recombination model fitted to out-of-frame rearrangements, and checked the results against IGoR. In a later analysis, TCR-TCR, TCR-HLA and TCR-CMV co-occurrence was scored with hypergeometric tests, and a repertoire-size bias correction was applied to TCR pairs. A later analysis estimated false discovery rates by permuting HLA or CMV assignments 20 times. A later analysis grouped co-occurring TCRs with DBSCAN, adding TCRdist sequence similarity when clustering within HLA-allele-positive subsets. For co-occurrence clustering, repertoires with fewer than 30,000 or more than 120,000 public chains were excluded, along with five repertoires with anomalous nucleotide sharing. The immuneACCESS repertoire file appears here via TCRdb, limited to in-frame rearrangements. These files lack a portion of the clones; in checked studies, under half of the deficit traces to unresolved V genes, and the cause of the others is not known. Clone size and V and J calls were adopted from that table, with D and trimming inferred from the DNA. The sample table records around 130,000 clones; 80% of these occur just once. Of the sample, about 4% is held by the ten largest clones.

The CDR3 starts with the cysteine, ends with the phenylalanine, and has 12 residues. This entry keeps only the CDR3 DNA: 36 bases, framed from base 1. For CDR1 and CDR2, the germline V gene lists SNHLY and FYNNEI. The germline ends are 11 bases apart after V is trimmed by 8 bases and J by 4 bases. This clonotype was sampled from a woman aged 35 to 49 in good health and CMV-seronegative. Sequenced sample: PBMCs. In this chain, TRBV2 is recombined with TRBJ1-2; a weak D assignment points to TRBD1 (6 bases agree). The DNA is as follows: TGTGCCAGCCCCACCAGGGGCTATGGCTACACCTTC. It translates to CASPTRGYGYTF.